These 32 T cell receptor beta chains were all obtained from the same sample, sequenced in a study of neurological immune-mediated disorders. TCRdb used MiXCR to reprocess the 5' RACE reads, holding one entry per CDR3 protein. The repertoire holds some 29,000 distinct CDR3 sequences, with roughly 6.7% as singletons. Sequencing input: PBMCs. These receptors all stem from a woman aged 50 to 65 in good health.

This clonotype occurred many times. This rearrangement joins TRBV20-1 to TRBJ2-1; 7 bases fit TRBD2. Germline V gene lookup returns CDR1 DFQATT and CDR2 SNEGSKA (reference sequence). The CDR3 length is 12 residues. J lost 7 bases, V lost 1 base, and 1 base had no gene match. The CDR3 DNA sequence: TGCAGTGCTAGAGTGGGGGGGAATGAGCAGTTCTTC. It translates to CSARVGGNEQFF.

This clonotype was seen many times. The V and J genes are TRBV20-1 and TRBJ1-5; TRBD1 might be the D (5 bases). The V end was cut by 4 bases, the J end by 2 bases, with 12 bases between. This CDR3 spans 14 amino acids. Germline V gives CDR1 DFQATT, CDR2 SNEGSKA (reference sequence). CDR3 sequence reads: CSATRQSRNQPQHF. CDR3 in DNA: TGCAGTGCTACTAGACAGTCCCGCAATCAGCCCCAGCATTTT.

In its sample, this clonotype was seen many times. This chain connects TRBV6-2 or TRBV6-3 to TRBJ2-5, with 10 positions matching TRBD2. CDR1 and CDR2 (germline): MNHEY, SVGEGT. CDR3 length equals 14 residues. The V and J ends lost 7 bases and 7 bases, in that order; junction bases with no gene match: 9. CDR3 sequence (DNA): TGTGCCAGCACAGCTAGCGGGAGCGTGGGGACCCAGTACTTC. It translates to CASTASGSVGTQYF.

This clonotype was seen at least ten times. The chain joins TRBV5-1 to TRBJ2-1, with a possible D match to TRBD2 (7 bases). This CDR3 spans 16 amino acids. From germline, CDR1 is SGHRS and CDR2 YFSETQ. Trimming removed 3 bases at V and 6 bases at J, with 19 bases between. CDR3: CASSSGRGGARNEQFF. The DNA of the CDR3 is TGCGCCAGCAGCTCCGGCCGAGGGGGGGCCCGCAATGAGCAGTTCTTC.

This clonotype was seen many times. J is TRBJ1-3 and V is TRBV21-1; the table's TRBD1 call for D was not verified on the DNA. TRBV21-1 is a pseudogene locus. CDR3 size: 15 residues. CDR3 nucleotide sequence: TGTGCCAGCAGCAAAGTGGCGGGACAGGGCAACACCATATATTTT. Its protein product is CASSKVAGQGNTIYF.

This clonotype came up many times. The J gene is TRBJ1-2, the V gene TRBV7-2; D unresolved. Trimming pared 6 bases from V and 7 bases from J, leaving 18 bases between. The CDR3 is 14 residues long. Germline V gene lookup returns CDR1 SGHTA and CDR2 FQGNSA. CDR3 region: CASRTYSQNPGYTF. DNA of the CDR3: TGTGCCAGCAGGACGTATTCACAGAATCCTGGCTACACCTTC.

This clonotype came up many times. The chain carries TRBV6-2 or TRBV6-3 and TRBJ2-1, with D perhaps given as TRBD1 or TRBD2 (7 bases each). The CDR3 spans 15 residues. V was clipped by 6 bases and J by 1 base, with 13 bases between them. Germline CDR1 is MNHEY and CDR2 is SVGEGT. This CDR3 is CASSRQGGSYNEQFF. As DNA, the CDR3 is TGTGCCAGCAGCCGCCAGGGGGGGTCCTACAATGAGCAGTTCTTC.

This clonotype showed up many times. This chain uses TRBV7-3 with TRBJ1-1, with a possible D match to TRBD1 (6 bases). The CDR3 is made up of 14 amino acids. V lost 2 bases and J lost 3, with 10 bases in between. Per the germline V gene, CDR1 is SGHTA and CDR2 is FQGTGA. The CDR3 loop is CASSLGGPDTEAFF. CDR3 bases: TGTGCCAGCAGCTTAGGGGGGCCGGACACTGAAGCTTTCTTT.

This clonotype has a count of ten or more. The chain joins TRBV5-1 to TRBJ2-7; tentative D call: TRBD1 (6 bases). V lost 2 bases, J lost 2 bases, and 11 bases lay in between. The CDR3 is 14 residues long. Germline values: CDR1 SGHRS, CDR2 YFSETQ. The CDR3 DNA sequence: TGCGCCAGCAGCTTACAGGGCGAGCCCTACGAGCAGTACTTC. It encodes CASSLQGEPYEQYF.

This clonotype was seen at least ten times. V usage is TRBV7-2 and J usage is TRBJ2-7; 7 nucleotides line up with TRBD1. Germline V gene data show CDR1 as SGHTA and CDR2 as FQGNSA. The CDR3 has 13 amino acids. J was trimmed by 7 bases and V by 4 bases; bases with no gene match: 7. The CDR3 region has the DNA TGTGCCAGCAGCTATCAGGGGGTAGGGGAGCAGTACTTC. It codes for CASSYQGVGEQYF.

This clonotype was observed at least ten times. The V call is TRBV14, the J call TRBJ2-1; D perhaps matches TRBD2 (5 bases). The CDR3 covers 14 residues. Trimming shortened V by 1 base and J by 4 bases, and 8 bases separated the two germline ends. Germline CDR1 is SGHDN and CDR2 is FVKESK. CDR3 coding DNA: TGTGCCAGCAGCCAAGGACGCGGGTACAATGAGCAGTTCTTC. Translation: CASSQGRGYNEQFF.

The CDR3 is CASSQASTPGGAGSYEQYF. CDR3 in DNA: TGTGCCAGCAGCCAAGCCAGCACACCAGGGGGCGCGGGCTCCTACGAGCAGTACTTC. The rearrangement uses TRBV3-1 and TRBJ2-7, with 8 bases lining up with TRBD1. The germline CDR1 and CDR2 sequences are LGHDT and YNNKEL (reference sequence). The CDR3 extends over 19 amino acids. J was trimmed by 0 bases and V by 1 base; bases with no gene match: 14.

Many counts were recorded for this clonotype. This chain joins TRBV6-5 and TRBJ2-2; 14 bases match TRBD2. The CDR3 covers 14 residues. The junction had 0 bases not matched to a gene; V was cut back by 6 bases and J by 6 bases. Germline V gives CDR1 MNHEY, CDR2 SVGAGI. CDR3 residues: CASRTSGGAGELFF. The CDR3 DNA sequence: TGTGCCAGCAGGACTAGCGGGGGGGCCGGGGAGCTGTTTTTT.

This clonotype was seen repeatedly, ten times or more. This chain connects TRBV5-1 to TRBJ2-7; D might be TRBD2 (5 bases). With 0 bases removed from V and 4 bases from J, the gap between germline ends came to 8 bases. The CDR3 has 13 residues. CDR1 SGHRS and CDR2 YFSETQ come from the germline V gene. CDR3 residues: CASSLGTGYEQYF. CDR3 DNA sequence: TGCGCCAGCAGCTTGGGGACTGGTTACGAGCAGTACTTC.

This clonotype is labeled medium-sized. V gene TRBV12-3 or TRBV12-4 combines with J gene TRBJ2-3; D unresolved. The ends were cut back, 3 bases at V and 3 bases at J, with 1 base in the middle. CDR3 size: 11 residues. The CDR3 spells CASSFTDTQYF. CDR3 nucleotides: TGTGCCAGCAGTTTTACAGATACGCAGTATTTT.

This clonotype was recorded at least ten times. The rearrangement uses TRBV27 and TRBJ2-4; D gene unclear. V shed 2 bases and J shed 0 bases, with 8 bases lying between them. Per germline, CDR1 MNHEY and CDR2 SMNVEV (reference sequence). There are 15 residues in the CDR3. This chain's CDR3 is CASSLQRGAKNIQYF. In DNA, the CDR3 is TGTGCCAGCAGTTTACAGAGAGGAGCCAAAAACATTCAGTACTTC.

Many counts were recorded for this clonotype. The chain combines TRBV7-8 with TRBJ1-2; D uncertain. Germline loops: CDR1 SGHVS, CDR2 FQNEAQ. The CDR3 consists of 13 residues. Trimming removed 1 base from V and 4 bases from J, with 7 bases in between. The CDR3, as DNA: TGTGCCAGCAGCTTAGACGGGTCCTATGGCTACACCTTC. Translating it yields CASSLDGSYGYTF.

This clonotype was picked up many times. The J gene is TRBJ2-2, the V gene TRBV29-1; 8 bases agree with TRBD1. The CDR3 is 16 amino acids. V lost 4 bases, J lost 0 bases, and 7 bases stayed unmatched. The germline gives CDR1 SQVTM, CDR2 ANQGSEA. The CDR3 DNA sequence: TGCAGCGTTGTTCCGGCAGGGGGCTCGAACACCGGGGAGCTGTTTTTT. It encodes CSVVPAGGSNTGELFF.

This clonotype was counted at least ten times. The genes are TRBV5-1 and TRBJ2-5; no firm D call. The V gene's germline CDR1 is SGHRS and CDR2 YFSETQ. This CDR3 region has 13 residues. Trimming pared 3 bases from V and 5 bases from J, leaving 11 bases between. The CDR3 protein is CASSSQLGETQYF. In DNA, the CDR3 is TGCGCCAGCAGCTCCCAACTGGGGGAGACCCAGTACTTC.

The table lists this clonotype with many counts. The CDR3 nucleotides read TGTGCCAGCAGTGGGCAGTCGGGCTACAATGAGCAGTTCTTC. Protein sequence: CASSGQSGYNEQFF. The genes are TRBV3-1 and TRBJ2-1; D gene unclear. Trimming stripped 6 bases from V and 3 bases from J, with 12 bases between. CDR1 is LGHDT and CDR2 is YNNKEL in the germline V gene (reference sequence). The CDR3 spans 14 residues.

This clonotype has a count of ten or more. CDR3 sequence: CASSVGSGRAIGELFF. The CDR3 DNA is TGTGCCAGCAGCGTAGGAAGCGGGAGGGCAATCGGGGAGCTGTTTTTT. The rearrangement links TRBV9 to TRBJ2-2; 10 nucleotides align to TRBD2. The CDR3 has 16 amino acids. Looked up from germline, CDR1 is SGDLS and CDR2 is YYNGEE. V was pared by 0 bases and J by 7 bases, with 6 bases of the junction left unmatched.

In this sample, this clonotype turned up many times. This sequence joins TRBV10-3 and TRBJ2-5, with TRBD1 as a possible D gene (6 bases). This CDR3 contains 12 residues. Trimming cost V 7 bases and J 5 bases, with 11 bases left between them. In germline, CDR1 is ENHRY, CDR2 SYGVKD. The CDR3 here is CAIIRGSETQYF. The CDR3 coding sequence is TGTGCCATCATCAGGGGTTCGGAGACCCAGTACTTC.

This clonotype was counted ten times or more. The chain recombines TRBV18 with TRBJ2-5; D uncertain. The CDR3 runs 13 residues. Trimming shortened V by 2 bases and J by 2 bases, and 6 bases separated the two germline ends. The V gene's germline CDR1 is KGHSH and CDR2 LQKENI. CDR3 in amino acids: CASSPIPQETQYF. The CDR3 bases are TGTGCCAGCTCACCAATCCCGCAAGAGACCCAGTACTTC.

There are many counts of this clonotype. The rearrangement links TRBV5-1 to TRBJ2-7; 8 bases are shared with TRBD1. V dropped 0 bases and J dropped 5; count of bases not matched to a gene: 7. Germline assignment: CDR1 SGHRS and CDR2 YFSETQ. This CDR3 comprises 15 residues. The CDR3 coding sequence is TGCGCCAGCAGCTTGGAACCGGGACAGGTCGACGAGCAGTACTTC. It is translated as CASSLEPGQVDEQYF.

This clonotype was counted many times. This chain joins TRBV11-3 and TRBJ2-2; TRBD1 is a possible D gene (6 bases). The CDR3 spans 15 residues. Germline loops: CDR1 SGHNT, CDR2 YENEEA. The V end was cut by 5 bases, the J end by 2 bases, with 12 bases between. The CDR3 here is CASSAGTTNTGELFF. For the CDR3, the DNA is TGTGCCAGCAGCGCCGGGACAACAAACACCGGGGAGCTGTTTTTT.

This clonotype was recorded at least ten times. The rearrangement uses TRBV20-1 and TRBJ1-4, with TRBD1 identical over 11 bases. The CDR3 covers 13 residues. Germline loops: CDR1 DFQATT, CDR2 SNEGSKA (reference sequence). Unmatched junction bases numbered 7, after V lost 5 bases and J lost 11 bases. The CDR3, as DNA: TGCAGTGCTCGGGGACAGGGGGGAAGGAAACTGTTTTTT. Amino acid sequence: CSARGQGGRKLFF.

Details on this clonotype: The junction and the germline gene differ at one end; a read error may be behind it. The CDR3 DNA reads TGCGCCAGCAGCCAAACCGCCGGGAATAGCGGAGGAGAGAACCAGTACTTC. Translating it yields CASSQTAGNSGGENQYF. The chain links TRBV4-3 to TRBJ2-5; a weak D match, TRBD2 (6 bases). The CDR3 consists of 17 residues. Germline values: CDR1 LGHNA, CDR2 YSLEER.

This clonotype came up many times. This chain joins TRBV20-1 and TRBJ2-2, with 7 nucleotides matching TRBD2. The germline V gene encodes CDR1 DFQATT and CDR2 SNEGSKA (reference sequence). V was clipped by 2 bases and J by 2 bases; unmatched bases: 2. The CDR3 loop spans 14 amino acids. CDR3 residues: CSARPSGNTGELFF. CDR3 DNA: TGCAGTGCTAGACCTAGCGGTAACACCGGGGAGCTGTTTTTT.

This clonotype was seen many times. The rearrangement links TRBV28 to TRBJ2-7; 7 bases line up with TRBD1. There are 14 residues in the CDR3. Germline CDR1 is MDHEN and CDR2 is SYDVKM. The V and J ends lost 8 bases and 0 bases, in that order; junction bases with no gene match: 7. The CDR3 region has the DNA TGTGCCAGCCTCCGACAGGGTAACTCCTACGAGCAGTACTTC. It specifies CASLRQGNSYEQYF. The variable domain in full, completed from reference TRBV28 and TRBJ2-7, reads DVKVTQSSRYLVKRTGEKVFLECVQDMDHENMFWYRQDPGLGLRLIYFSYDVKMKEKGDIPEGYSVSREKKERFSLILESASTNQTSMYLCASLRQGNSYEQYFGPGTRLTVT.

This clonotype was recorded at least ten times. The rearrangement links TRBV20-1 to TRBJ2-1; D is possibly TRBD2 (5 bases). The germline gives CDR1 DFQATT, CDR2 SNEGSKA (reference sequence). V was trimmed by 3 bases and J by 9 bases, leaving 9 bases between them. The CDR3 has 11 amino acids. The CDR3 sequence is CSARTGSEQFF. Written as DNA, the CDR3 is TGCAGTGCTAGGACGGGATCTGAGCAGTTCTTC.

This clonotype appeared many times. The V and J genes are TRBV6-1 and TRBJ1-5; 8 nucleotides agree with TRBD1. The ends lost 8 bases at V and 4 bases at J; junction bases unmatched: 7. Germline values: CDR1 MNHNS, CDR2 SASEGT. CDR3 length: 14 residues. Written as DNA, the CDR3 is TGTGCCAGCCGCGCAGGGGGCTTTAATCAGCCCCAGCATTTT. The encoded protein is CASRAGGFNQPQHF.

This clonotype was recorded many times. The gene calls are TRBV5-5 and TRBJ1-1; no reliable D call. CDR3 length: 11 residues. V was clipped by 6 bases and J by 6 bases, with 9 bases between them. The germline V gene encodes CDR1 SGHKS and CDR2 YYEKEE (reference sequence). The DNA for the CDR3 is TGTGCCAGCAATCGGGGTCCTGAAGCTTTCTTT. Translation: CASNRGPEAFF.